This T cell receptor (beta chain) was obtained from a study of cytomegalovirus exposure and HLA in healthy donors. TCRdb's copy holds only in-frame clones and misses some; the assay was immunoSEQ multiplex PCR. The sample lists fewer than 200,000 clones, around 84% occurring once. Details on this clone: The target antigen is unknown.

Findings of the study overall: Cytomegalovirus-associated TCR beta chains were listed, numbering some 180. The CMV antigen specificity of a few CMV-associated chains was confirmed through in vitro analysis. Rare sequences made up most TCRs, while some public TCRs were found in many donors.

The sequence came from a man between 18 and 29 years old in good health and CMV-seropositive. The sequenced material came from PBMCs.

DNA of the CDR3: TGTGCCTGGACCGGTCCGTCCAGAGGTGAGCAGTTCTTC. Encoded protein: CAWTGPSRGEQFF. The V and J genes are TRBV30 and TRBJ2-1; D call uncertain. The V end lost 4 bases, the J end lost 9 bases, and 16 bases lay between the germline ends. CDR1 GTSNPN and CDR2 SVGIG come from the germline V gene (reference sequence). This CDR3 region has 13 residues.